The T cell receptor beta chain described here comes from a study of glioma-infiltrating T cells after dendritic cell vaccination. Across the study: Patients had newly diagnosed or recurrent glioblastoma and received dendritic cell vaccines.

The V gene end was trimmed by 2 bases and the J gene end by 8 bases; junction bases not matched to a gene: 13. Germline loops: CDR1 SGHDN, CDR2 FVKESK. This CDR3 has 17 residues. PBMC sampling occurred before vaccination, two weeks after the third dose, and at progression. Study-level points and caveats: Only a small number of patients had complete blood and tumor samples.

Primers: 60 V beta forward and 13 J beta reverse. The assay was immunoSEQ multiplex PCR, and TCRdb's table has in-frame clones only and misses some. The repertoire holds fewer than 45,000 clones, with approximately 84% as singletons. Note on this clone: The antigen is unknown.

This clonotype originated in a human donor with glioblastoma. The material was blood, obtained before dendritic cell vaccination. V gene TRBV14 combines with J gene TRBJ1-4; 8 bases match TRBD1. The CDR3 region is CASSQRQGARRGEKLFF. CDR3 coding DNA: TGTGCCAGCAGCCAACGGCAGGGGGCCCGCCGCGGGGAAAAACTGTTTTTT.